The 19 T cell receptor beta chains given below trace back to one sample, sequenced in a study of blood T cells in healthy people across ages. Combining a sample-barcoded 5' primer with a J-beta primer mix, a second PCR ran for roughly 7 to 12 cycles. MiXCR, run by TCRdb on the 5' RACE reads, gives a single entry per CDR3 protein. Among approximately 1,000,000 distinct CDR3 sequences listed, roughly two fifths were seen once. Source material: blood. These receptors all stem from a man between 18 and 35 years old in good health.

V and J are TRBV28 and TRBJ2-7; D is perhaps TRBD1 (5 bases). This CDR3 is 15 amino acids long. Germline V gene lookup returns CDR1 MDHEN and CDR2 SYDVKM. Trimming cost V 7 bases and J 0 bases, with 16 bases left between them. CDR3 DNA: TGTGCCAGCATCCAGGACGGCAGGGCCTCCTACGAGCAGTACTTC. Its translation is CASIQDGRASYEQYF.

The rearrangement joins TRBV4-1 to TRBJ1-4, with a tentative D call TRBD1 (6 bases). The CDR3 covers 14 residues. Germline V gene data show CDR1 as MGHRA and CDR2 as YSYEKL. The ends were cut back, 4 bases at V and 8 bases at J, with 14 bases in the middle. The CDR3 DNA reads as TGCGCCAGCAGCCGACAACCGAGGGGGGAAAAACTGTTTTTT. This gives the protein CASSRQPRGEKLFF.

In its sample, this clonotype was seen many times. The J gene is TRBJ1-2, the V gene TRBV6-6, with D perhaps TRBD1 (6 bases). V was pared by 5 bases and J by 8 bases, with 9 bases between. Germline V gives CDR1 MNHNY, CDR2 SVGAGI (reference sequence). This CDR3 comprises 11 residues. The CDR3 sequence is CASSEGTGYTF. CDR3 bases: TGTGCCAGCAGTGAGGGGACAGGCTACACCTTC.

This clonotype appeared a few times. The V gene is TRBV29-1, the J gene TRBJ2-5; perhaps TRBD2 as D (6 bases). V gave up 0 bases and J gave up 7 bases, with 15 bases separating them. The germline V gene encodes CDR1 SQVTM and CDR2 ANQGSEA. The length of the CDR3 is 14 residues. The CDR3 nucleotides read TGCAGCGTTGAAGATCTACGGGGACTGGGGACCCAGTACTTC. Protein sequence: CSVEDLRGLGTQYF.

This clonotype was counted a few times. The V and J genes are TRBV27 and TRBJ1-2, with a possible D match to TRBD1 (6 bases). The CDR3 consists of 13 residues. With 7 bases removed from V and 5 bases from J, the gap between germline ends came to 14 bases. Germline V lookup: CDR1 MNHEY, CDR2 SMNVEV (reference sequence). The chain's CDR3 is CASKAAGEYGYTF. As DNA, the CDR3 is TGTGCCAGCAAGGCGGCAGGGGAGTATGGCTACACCTTC.

This clonotype has only a few counts. The V call is TRBV2, the J call TRBJ1-2; the D gene is possibly TRBD1 (5 bases). The CDR3 consists of 14 residues. The V gene's germline CDR1 is SNHLY and CDR2 FYNNEI. Trimming removed 2 bases from V and 3 bases from J, with 10 bases in between. The CDR3 spells CASSESSRDYGYTF. The CDR3 coding sequence is TGTGCCAGCAGTGAAAGCTCCAGGGACTATGGCTACACCTTC.

CDR3 in DNA: TGTGCCAGCAACCTCCGGACTAGCGGGCCAGAGACCCAGTACTTC. Protein sequence: CASNLRTSGPETQYF. The chain is built from TRBV5-4 and TRBJ2-5; TRBD2 matches at 11 bases. CDR1 is SGHNT, CDR2 YYREEE, per germline (reference sequence). V trimming: 6 bases; J trimming: 4 bases; junction bases outside the gene matches: 8. The CDR3 is 15 residues long.

The gene calls are TRBV5-1 and TRBJ1-1; TRBD1 aligns across 9 bases. Per the germline V gene, CDR1 is SGHRS and CDR2 is YFSETQ. The CDR3 is 16 residues long. V lost 3 bases and J lost 0; bases outside the gene matches: 6. The CDR3 DNA is TGCGCCAGCAGCTCCCGGGACAGGGAGCTGAACACTGAAGCTTTCTTT. Translated, it gives CASSSRDRELNTEAFF.

The chain employs TRBV29-1 and TRBJ1-1, with unresolved D. The V and J ends lost 4 bases and 1 base respectively, with 10 bases between them. This CDR3 region has 13 residues. Looked up from germline, CDR1 is SQVTM and CDR2 is ANQGSEA. Here the CDR3 reads CSVAEGTNTEAFF. The CDR3 nucleotides read TGCAGCGTTGCGGAGGGAACGAACACTGAAGCTTTCTTT.

This chain links TRBV20-1 with TRBJ2-1; 13 positions match TRBD2. The CDR3 is 16 residues long. Looked up from germline, CDR1 is DFQATT and CDR2 is SNEGSKA (reference sequence). Trimming cost V 0 bases and J 6 bases; bases outside gene matches: 5. The chain's CDR3 is CSARDLGTSGVNEQFF. The CDR3 DNA reads as TGCAGTGCTAGAGATCTTGGGACTAGCGGGGTCAATGAGCAGTTCTTC.

A word on this clonotype: The junction departs from the called germline gene at one end, perhaps through a read error. The V call is TRBV20-1, the J call TRBJ1-2, with TRBD1 identical over 7 bases. Germline V CDR1 and CDR2: DFQATT, SNEGSKA (reference sequence). The CDR3 sequence is 13 residues long. Here the CDR3 reads CSASDRSNYCYTF. The CDR3 nucleotides are TGCAGTGCTTCGGACAGGTCTAACTATTGCTACACCTTC.

The V call is TRBV20-1, the J call TRBJ2-1; 8 bases map to TRBD2. The germline CDR1 and CDR2 sequences are DFQATT and SNEGSKA (reference sequence). The CDR3 covers 15 residues. V lost 3 bases to trimming and J lost 5 bases; unmatched junction nucleotides: 9. The CDR3 is CSASGERGSNNEQFF. DNA for the CDR3: TGCAGTGCTAGCGGAGAGCGGGGGTCTAACAATGAGCAGTTCTTC.

This chain uses TRBV6-6 with TRBJ1-1; the D is unclear. CDR1 and CDR2 (germline): MNHNY, SVGAGI (reference sequence). This CDR3 spans 11 amino acids. Trimming cost V 5 bases and J 6 bases, with 7 bases left between them. This CDR3 reads CASSQTAEAFF. CDR3 bases: TGTGCCAGCAGTCAAACAGCTGAAGCTTTCTTT.

The rearrangement joins TRBV9 to TRBJ1-2, with no clear D. Germline V CDR1 and CDR2: SGDLS, YYNGEE. This CDR3 is 12 amino acids long. V was clipped by 6 bases and J by 5 bases, with 11 bases between them. The CDR3 region is CASKDGGYGYTF. The CDR3 region has the DNA TGTGCCAGCAAAGATGGAGGTTATGGCTACACCTTC.

The chain combines TRBV27 with TRBJ1-2, with 8 bases matching TRBD1. This CDR3 region has 13 residues. The germline V gene encodes CDR1 MNHEY and CDR2 SMNVEV (reference sequence). V was clipped by 5 bases and J by 6 bases; unmatched bases: 5. This chain's CDR3 is CASSQRQGNGYTF. CDR3 coding DNA: TGTGCCAGCAGTCAACGACAGGGGAATGGCTACACCTTC.

This clonotype came up many times. The rearrangement links TRBV4-1 to TRBJ1-1; D might be TRBD1 (5 bases). CDR3 length equals 15 residues. Deletions cut 1 base from V and 3 bases from J, with 12 bases between. Germline V gene lookup returns CDR1 MGHRA and CDR2 YSYEKL. The CDR3 spells CASSQVSGSDTEAFF. The CDR3 nucleotides are TGCGCCAGCAGCCAAGTGTCAGGGAGTGACACTGAAGCTTTCTTT.

The rearrangement joins TRBV7-2 to TRBJ2-3, with unresolved D. The CDR3 is made up of 13 amino acids. Trimming took off 2 bases at V and 5 bases at J, with 8 bases between the two ends. Per the germline V gene, CDR1 is SGHTA and CDR2 is FQGNSA. The CDR3 DNA reads TGTGCCAGCAGCTTACCATCCCTAGATACGCAGTATTTT. This sequence encodes CASSLPSLDTQYF.

Only a few counts were recorded for this clonotype. This rearrangement joins TRBV24-1 to TRBJ2-7, with a weak D call TRBD1 (6 bases). Trimming pared 2 bases from V and 7 bases from J, leaving 14 bases between. Germline CDR1 is KGHDR and CDR2 is SFDVKD. CDR3 length: 14 residues. The CDR3 DNA follows: TGTGCCACCAGTGATTACAGGGAAAAGGATGAGCAGTACTTC. This codes for CATSDYREKDEQYF.

This clonotype was detected only a few times. The chain couples TRBV12-3 or TRBV12-4 to TRBJ1-2; tentatively, D is TRBD1 (5 bases). The CDR3 is 13 residues long. Trimming removed 5 bases from V and 8 bases from J, with 15 bases in between. The CDR3 sequence: CASSPGTSEGYTF. CDR3 in DNA: TGTGCCAGCAGTCCCGGGACTTCCGAGGGCTACACCTTC.